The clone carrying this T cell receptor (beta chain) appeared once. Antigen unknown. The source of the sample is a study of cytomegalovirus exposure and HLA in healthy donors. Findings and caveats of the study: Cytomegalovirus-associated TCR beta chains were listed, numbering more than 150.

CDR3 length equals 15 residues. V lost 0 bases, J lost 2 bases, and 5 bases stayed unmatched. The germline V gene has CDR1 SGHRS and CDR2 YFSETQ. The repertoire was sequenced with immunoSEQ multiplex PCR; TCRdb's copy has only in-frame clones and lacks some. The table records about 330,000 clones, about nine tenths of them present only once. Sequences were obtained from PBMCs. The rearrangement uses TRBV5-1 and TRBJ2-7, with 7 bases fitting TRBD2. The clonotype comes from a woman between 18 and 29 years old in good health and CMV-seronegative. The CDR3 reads CASSLEASGPYEQYF. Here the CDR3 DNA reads TGCGCCAGCAGCTTGGAGGCTAGCGGTCCCTACGAGCAGTACTTC.